This TCR beta chain originates from a study of Tregs in tolerant kidney transplant recipients. Study findings and constraints: The most relevant donor-specific Treg TCRbeta repertoire apparently came from expansion with activated donor B cells. Changing PCR primers prevented nucleotide comparison between some patients' samples. In tolerant patients, donor-specific Tregs outgrew total Tregs, suggesting antigen-driven expansion.

Concerning this clone itself: Its antigen remains unknown. The observed sequence ends 3 residues before the CDR3 terminus, with the missing tail filled in from the germline J gene.

Sequencing used immunoSEQ multiplex PCR; TCRdb keeps in-frame clones, though not all of them. The repertoire table contains 25,000 to 35,000 clones. V lost 4 bases, J lost 1 base, and 4 bases lay in between. CDR1 is SEHNR and CDR2 is FQNEAQ in the germline V gene (reference sequence). This CDR3 region has 12 residues. Unstimulated Tregs (CD4+CD25+CD127-) and CD4+CD25- non-Tregs were sorted from PBMCs. The source of this sequence is a human donor who received a combined kidney and bone marrow transplant. The V call is TRBV7-9, the J call TRBJ1-1; D gene unclear. Sequenced here: CD8+ T cells from blood, sampled before the transplant. The CDR3 bases that were read are TGTGCCAGCAGCTGGGCGAACACTGAA. It is translated as CASSWANTE. The full CDR3 sequence reads CASSWANTEAFF.